This T cell receptor (beta chain) was sequenced for a study of T cell changes during pregnancy in multiple sclerosis. CDR1 is SNHLY, CDR2 FYNNEI, per germline. The CDR3 extends over 14 amino acids. V lost 7 bases and J 2 bases, leaving 12 bases between the germline ends. This clone was detected once. The data were produced by immunoSEQ multiplex PCR, yet TCRdb's version contains in-frame clones alone and is incomplete. The sample contains about 55,000 clones, 94% of which appear only once. This TCR came from a female donor with multiple sclerosis, enrolled in a pregnancy study. The sequencing used CD8+ T cells from peripheral blood mononuclear cells, collected in the third trimester of pregnancy. V and J are TRBV2 and TRBJ1-5, with D unresolved. The CDR3 DNA is TGTGCCAGCACTCCCGGTTTTGGCAATCAGCCCCAGCATTTT. It is translated as CASTPGFGNQPQHF. Complete variable domain (other parts from reference TRBV2 and TRBJ1-5): EPEVTQTPSHQVTQMGQEVILRCVPISNHLYFYWYRQILGQKVEFLVSFYNNEISEKSEIFDDQFSVERPDGSNFTLKIRSTKLEDSAMYFCASTPGFGNQPQHFGDGTRLSIL.